Below, 9 T cell receptor beta chains from the same sample are listed, as sequenced in a study of cytomegalovirus exposure and HLA in healthy donors. PCR employed 60 Vbeta and 13 Jbeta primers. Assay used: immunoSEQ multiplex PCR; TCRdb lists only in-frame clones, some missing. Seen here are some 140,000 clones, about four fifths observed once, and the top ten hold approximately 8%. Sequenced material: PBMCs. The receptors come from a man younger than 45 in good health and CMV-seropositive.

This clone showed up just a few times. The chain uses TRBV5-1 and TRBJ1-3; no firm D call. The CDR3 runs to 15 residues. V lost 1 base and J 0 bases, leaving 8 bases between the germline ends. The V gene's germline CDR1 is SGHRS and CDR2 YFSETQ. The CDR3 coding sequence is TGCGCCAGCAGCTTGAACAGCAACTCTGGAAACACCATATATTTT. Amino acid sequence: CASSLNSNSGNTIYF.

V is TRBV15 and J is TRBJ1-3; D is ambiguous. Germline loops: CDR1 LNHNV, CDR2 YYDKDF (reference sequence). Between the trimmed V and J ends, which lost 1 base and 0 bases, there was a span of 7 bases. This CDR3 region has 15 residues. This CDR3 reads CATSRAMSSGNTIYF. CDR3 bases: TGTGCCACCAGCAGAGCGATGAGCTCTGGAAACACCATATATTTT.

This sequence joins TRBV28 and TRBJ2-7; a weak D match, TRBD2 (6 bases). This CDR3 region has 13 residues. Germline V gives CDR1 MDHEN, CDR2 SYDVKM. Between the trimmed V and J ends, which lost 6 bases and 4 bases, there was a span of 13 bases. The CDR3 DNA sequence: TGTGCCAGCAGCCTGCCTAGCGTTTACGAGCAGTACTTC. Translated, it gives CASSLPSVYEQYF.

A single count supports this clone. The genes are TRBV7-6 and TRBJ2-1; 8 bases match TRBD2. The V gene's germline CDR1 is SGHVS and CDR2 FNYEAQ. The V and J ends lost 1 base and 2 bases, in that order; junction bases with no gene match: 13. This CDR3 is 19 amino acids long. This CDR3 reads CASSLVYVGPAGAYNEQFF. The CDR3 nucleotides read TGTGCCAGCAGCTTAGTATACGTCGGTCCAGCGGGAGCCTACAATGAGCAGTTCTTC.

V and J are TRBV5-4 and TRBJ2-1; a possible D gene is TRBD2 (5 bases). V gave up 0 bases and J gave up 7 bases, with 8 bases separating them. Germline loops: CDR1 SGHNT, CDR2 YYREEE (reference sequence). This CDR3 has 13 amino acids. CDR3 bases: TGTGCCAGCAGCTTGGATAGAGGGAATGAGCAGTTCTTC. Its translation: CASSLDRGNEQFF.

This rearrangement joins TRBV7-9 to TRBJ2-5; possibly TRBD1 for D (6 bases). The DNA end favors TRBJ2-7, so the J call may be wrong. In germline, CDR1 is SEHNR, CDR2 FQNEAQ (reference sequence). The CDR3 contains 14 residues. The CDR3 sequence: CASSPGDTYYEQYF. In DNA, the CDR3 is TGTGCCAGCAGCCCCGGGGACACCTACTACGAGCAGTACTTC.

This clone was detected only a few times. The chain is built from TRBV4-3 and TRBJ1-5; 8 bases fit TRBD1. The V and J ends lost 2 bases and 0 bases, in that order; junction bases with no gene match: 3. This CDR3 has 16 amino acids. Germline values: CDR1 LGHNA, CDR2 YSLEER. The CDR3 loop reads CASSQSTGDSNQPQHF. CDR3 nucleotide sequence: TGCGCCAGCAGCCAATCGACAGGGGATAGCAATCAGCCCCAGCATTTT.

This rearrangement joins TRBV28 to TRBJ1-1, with 8 positions matching TRBD1. Germline V gives CDR1 MDHEN, CDR2 SYDVKM. V gave up 6 bases and J gave up 2 bases; unmatched junction bases: 8. The length of the CDR3 is 15 residues. CDR3 sequence (DNA): TGTGCCAGCAGAGAATTCACAGGGGGAAACACTGAAGCTTTCTTT. Its translation is CASREFTGGNTEAFF.

CDR3 DNA sequence: TGTGCCAGTCGGGACAGGGGGGGCGAAAAACTGTTTTTT. It is translated as CASRDRGGEKLFF. The V and J genes are TRBV2 and TRBJ1-4; 11 nucleotides match TRBD1. V trimming: 9 bases; J trimming: 8 bases; junction bases outside the gene matches: 5. Germline CDR1 reads SNHLY; CDR2 reads FYNNEI. The CDR3 consists of 13 residues.